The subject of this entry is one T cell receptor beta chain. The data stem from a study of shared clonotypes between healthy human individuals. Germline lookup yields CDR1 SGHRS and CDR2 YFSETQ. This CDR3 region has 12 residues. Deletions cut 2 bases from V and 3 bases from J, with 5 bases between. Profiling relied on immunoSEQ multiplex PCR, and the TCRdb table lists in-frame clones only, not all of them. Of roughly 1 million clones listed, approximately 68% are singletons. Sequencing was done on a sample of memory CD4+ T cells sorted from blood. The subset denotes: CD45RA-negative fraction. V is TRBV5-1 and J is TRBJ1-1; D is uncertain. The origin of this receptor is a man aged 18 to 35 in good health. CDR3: CASSFPHTEAFF. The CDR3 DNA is TGCGCCAGCAGCTTCCCCCACACTGAAGCTTTCTTT.